Each of the 23 T cell receptor beta chains below was sequenced from the same sample in a study of shared clonotypes between healthy human individuals. The method was immunoSEQ multiplex PCR; TCRdb's version includes in-frame clones alone and lacks a portion of them. The sample lists about 2 million clones, about 94% occurring once. CD45RO-negative, CCR7-selected cells formed the naive CD8 fraction, which excluded terminally differentiated effector memory CD45RA+ cells. The sample consisted of naive CD8+ T cells sorted from blood. The receptors come from a man between 18 and 35 years old in good health.

The rearrangement links TRBV6-1 to TRBJ2-3; 13 bases line up with TRBD2. With 10 bases clipped from V and 4 bases from J, the junction kept 8 bases outside the gene matches. Germline CDR1 and CDR2: MNHNS and SASEGT. The CDR3 length is 15 residues. CDR3 DNA: TGTGCCACTCGCCGGACTAGCGGGAGTTCAGATACGCAGTATTTT. It yields the protein CATRRTSGSSDTQYF.

The chain is built from TRBV4-1 and TRBJ2-7; tentatively, D is TRBD1 or TRBD2 (5 bases each). CDR1 is MGHRA and CDR2 is YSYEKL in the germline V gene. The CDR3 is made up of 15 amino acids. The V end was cut by 8 bases, the J end by 3 bases, with 20 bases between. The CDR3 sequence: CASANWGEGFYEQYF. The CDR3 coding sequence is TGCGCCAGCGCTAATTGGGGAGAGGGGTTCTACGAGCAGTACTTC.

The chain combines TRBV6-1 with TRBJ2-7; 9 bases map to TRBD1. The length of the CDR3 is 14 residues. The V and J ends lost 6 bases and 5 bases, in that order; junction bases with no gene match: 8. The germline V gene encodes CDR1 MNHNS and CDR2 SASEGT. CDR3 loop: CASRAGTGKNEQYF. The CDR3 DNA is TGTGCCAGCAGAGCCGGGACAGGGAAGAACGAGCAGTACTTC.

The rearrangement joins TRBV11-2 to TRBJ2-5, with unresolved D. Between the trimmed V and J ends, which lost 0 bases and 2 bases, there was a span of 10 bases. The CDR3 consists of 15 residues. CDR1 and CDR2 (germline): SGHAT, FQNNGV. The CDR3 region is CASSLDPAPQETQYF. Here the CDR3 DNA reads TGTGCCAGCAGCTTAGATCCGGCACCGCAAGAGACCCAGTACTTC.

As DNA, the CDR3 is TGTGCCAGCAGCTTAGATTTCGACAGGGTAGTTTCCTACGAGCAGTACTTC. Its protein is CASSLDFDRVVSYEQYF. The chain joins TRBV11-2 to TRBJ2-7, with 7 bases matching TRBD1. Germline loops: CDR1 SGHAT, CDR2 FQNNGV. The V segment lost 0 bases and the J segment 1 base; nucleotides outside the gene matches: 9. The CDR3 has 17 residues.

V and J are TRBV7-9 and TRBJ1-1; 7 bases map to TRBD1. The CDR3 spans 13 residues. The junction had 5 bases not matched to a gene; V was cut back by 3 bases and J by 7 bases. Germline lookup yields CDR1 SEHNR and CDR2 FQNEAQ (reference sequence). The chain's CDR3 is CASSLGTDLEAFF. DNA of the CDR3: TGTGCCAGCAGCTTGGGGACAGATCTTGAAGCTTTCTTT.

This chain uses TRBV4-2 with TRBJ1-2; D call uncertain. Germline CDR1 LGHNA, CDR2 YNFKEQ. The CDR3 contains 13 residues. Trimming removed 6 bases at V and 7 bases at J, with 15 bases between. The CDR3 here is CASRFKGNGGYTF. DNA for the CDR3: TGTGCCAGCAGGTTTAAGGGAAACGGTGGCTACACCTTC.

Written as DNA, the CDR3 is TGTGCCAGCAGGGGGGTCAATGAGCAGTTCTTC. It codes for CASRGVNEQFF. The chain recombines TRBV28 with TRBJ2-1, with D perhaps assigned TRBD1 or TRBD2 (5 bases each). CDR1 and CDR2 from the germline V gene are MDHEN and SYDVKM. The V gene lost 6 bases and the J gene lost 6 bases, with 6 bases spanning the gap. This CDR3 has 11 amino acids.

The chain combines TRBV7-9 with TRBJ2-5, with D possibly being TRBD1 or TRBD2 (5 bases each). Germline CDR1 SEHNR, CDR2 FQNEAQ (reference sequence). V lost 4 bases, J lost 5 bases, and 20 bases lay in between. There are 16 residues in the CDR3. CDR3 amino acids: CASSYPLGTTVETQYF. In DNA, the CDR3 is TGTGCCAGCAGCTACCCCCTGGGGACCACGGTGGAGACCCAGTACTTC.

V and J are TRBV4-1 and TRBJ2-2; D uncertain. Deletions cut 3 bases from V and 7 bases from J, with 21 bases between. There are 17 residues in the CDR3. The germline CDR1 and CDR2 sequences are MGHRA and YSYEKL. The CDR3 coding sequence is TGCGCCAGCAGCCATAAACAGAAAGGGCTTTTGAACGGGGAGCTGTTTTTT. This gives the protein CASSHKQKGLLNGELFF.

The gene calls are TRBV5-1 and TRBJ1-2; possible D gene TRBD1, 5 bases. The CDR3 totals 14 residues. Germline CDR1 and CDR2: SGHRS and YFSETQ. The V gene lost 3 bases and the J gene lost 4 bases, with 13 bases spanning the gap. The CDR3 DNA sequence: TGCGCCAGCAGCTCTGAAGGAGGGGTCTATGGCTACACCTTC. It encodes CASSSEGGVYGYTF. The variable domain in full, completed from reference TRBV5-1 and TRBJ1-2, reads KAGVTQTPRYLIKTRGQQVTLSCSPISGHRSVSWYQQTPGQGLQFLFEYFSETQRNKGNFPGRFSGRQFSNSRSEMNVSTLELGDSALYLCASSSEGGVYGYTFGSGTRLTVV.

This chain joins TRBV6-5 and TRBJ2-1, with no clear D. The CDR3 spans 13 residues. V lost 2 bases and J 6 bases, leaving 8 bases between the germline ends. CDR1 is MNHEY and CDR2 is SVGAGI in the germline V gene. This CDR3 reads CASSYGKSNEQFF. DNA of the CDR3: TGTGCCAGCAGTTACGGAAAGAGCAATGAGCAGTTCTTC.

The chain has TRBV6-5 and TRBJ1-2; 7 nucleotides align to TRBD1. There are 13 residues in the CDR3. V lost 5 bases to trimming and J lost 7 bases; unmatched junction nucleotides: 7. Germline V gene sequence: CDR1 MNHEY, CDR2 SVGAGI. The CDR3 here is CASSPQGWFGYTF. CDR3 DNA: TGTGCCAGCAGTCCACAGGGGTGGTTTGGCTACACCTTC.

In this sample, this clone turned up once. The chain has TRBV5-5 and TRBJ2-7; the D gene is possibly TRBD1 (6 bases). The V end was cut by 4 bases, the J end by 4 bases, with 15 bases between. CDR1 is SGHKS and CDR2 is YYEKEE in the germline V gene (reference sequence). The CDR3 has 14 amino acids. The CDR3 coding sequence is TGTGCCAGCAGCCTGGACAGAGCTACTTACGAGCAGTACTTC. Translating gives CASSLDRATYEQYF. The full variable domain, in which reference TRBV5-5 and TRBJ2-7 provide the parts outside the CDR3, is DAGVTQSPTHLIKTRGQQVTLRCSPISGHKSVSWYQQVLGQGPQFIFQYYEKEERGRGNFPDRFSARQFPNYSSELNVNALLLGDSALYLCASSLDRATYEQYFGPGTRLTVT.

The chain is built from TRBV9 and TRBJ2-3; 7 nucleotides line up with TRBD2. The length of the CDR3 is 16 residues. The junction had 11 bases not matched to a gene; V was cut back by 4 bases and J by 3 bases. Germline V gives CDR1 SGDLS, CDR2 YYNGEE. The CDR3 is CASSFVSGDGTDTQYF. Written as DNA, the CDR3 is TGTGCCAGCAGCTTCGTCAGCGGGGACGGGACAGATACGCAGTATTTT.

This chain links TRBV5-4 with TRBJ2-3, with 9 bases fitting TRBD2. Per the germline V gene, CDR1 is SGHNT and CDR2 is YYREEE (reference sequence). V gave up 2 bases and J gave up 6 bases; unmatched junction bases: 4. The CDR3 is 14 amino acids. The CDR3 coding sequence is TGTGCCAGCAGCTTAGGGACTAGCATGGATACGCAGTATTTT. Its protein product is CASSLGTSMDTQYF.

This chain uses TRBV9 with TRBJ1-2; TRBD1 matches 9 bases. Germline-derived CDR1 and CDR2 are SGDLS and YYNGEE. The CDR3 spans 16 residues. The junction had 10 bases not matched to a gene; V was cut back by 3 bases and J by 4 bases. This CDR3 is CASSDPRTGDIYGYTF. The CDR3 nucleotides read TGTGCCAGCAGCGATCCAAGGACAGGGGATATCTATGGCTACACCTTC.

V and J are TRBV2 and TRBJ2-1, with D hard to call. There are 15 residues in the CDR3. V shed 2 bases and J shed 4 bases, with 12 bases lying between them. CDR1 is SNHLY and CDR2 is FYNNEI in the germline V gene. The CDR3 here is CASSESSRKYNEQFF. The CDR3 bases are TGTGCCAGCAGTGAATCCAGCAGAAAATACAATGAGCAGTTCTTC.

The chain combines TRBV15 with TRBJ2-5; possibly TRBD2 for D (6 bases). This CDR3 is built from 15 residues. Germline CDR1 reads LNHNV; CDR2 reads YYDKDF (reference sequence). The ends were cut back, 5 bases at V and 8 bases at J, with 21 bases in the middle. The CDR3 sequence is CATSPDRGSGATQYF. In nucleotides, the CDR3 is TGTGCCACCAGCCCAGACCGGGGGTCGGGCGCTACCCAGTACTTC.

The gene calls are TRBV7-9 and TRBJ1-2; 8 bases fit TRBD1. Per the germline V gene, CDR1 is SEHNR and CDR2 is FQNEAQ (reference sequence). Trimming cost V 1 base and J 8 bases; bases outside gene matches: 9. This CDR3 is 15 amino acids long. Here the CDR3 reads CASSLVDRDFEGYTF. The CDR3 bases are TGTGCCAGCAGCTTAGTGGACAGGGATTTTGAAGGCTACACCTTC.

The chain's CDR3 is CASSLTGSSTDTQYF. CDR3 bases: TGTGCCAGCAGCTTAACAGGGAGTAGCACAGATACGCAGTATTTT. This chain connects TRBV7-9 to TRBJ2-3; the D gene is possibly TRBD1 (6 bases). The germline gives CDR1 SEHNR, CDR2 FQNEAQ (reference sequence). Trimming removed 2 bases from V and 0 bases from J, with 9 bases in between. The CDR3 has 15 residues. Together with reference TRBV7-9 and TRBJ2-3, the CDR3 gives the full variable domain: DTGVSQNPRHKITKRGQNVTFRCDPISEHNRLYWYRQTLGQGPEFLTYFQNEAQLEKSRLLSDRFSAERPKGSFSTLEIQRTEQGDSAMYLCASSLTGSSTDTQYFGPGTRLTVL.

This clone was seen just once. This chain uses TRBV6-5 with TRBJ1-4; unclear D gene. Per the germline V gene, CDR1 is MNHEY and CDR2 is SVGAGI. The V gene lost 5 bases and the J gene lost 8 bases, with 18 bases spanning the gap. CDR3 length equals 15 residues. The CDR3 protein is CASSPRRLRGEKLFF. For the CDR3, the DNA is TGTGCCAGCAGTCCTCGCCGATTAAGAGGGGAAAAACTGTTTTTT.

The J gene is TRBJ1-5, the V gene TRBV2; D unresolved. V was pared by 1 base and J by 3 bases, with 7 bases between. In germline, CDR1 is SNHLY, CDR2 FYNNEI. The CDR3 is 14 residues long. In nucleotides, the CDR3 is TGTGCCAGCAGTGAAGGGACGGTCAATCAGCCCCAGCATTTT. Encoded protein: CASSEGTVNQPQHF.